This TCR beta chain was identified in a study of cytomegalovirus exposure and HLA in healthy donors. 13 Jbeta primers and 60 Vbeta primers were used for the PCR. Repertoires were generated with immunoSEQ multiplex PCR, while TCRdb's copy carries only in-frame clones and drops some. There are about 76,000 clones in the sample; roughly 85% occur only once, and 2.5% lies in the top ten. This clone occurred once. Its target is unknown. There are 14 residues in the CDR3. The germline CDR1 and CDR2 sequences are MNHEY and SVGAGI. V shed 2 bases, J shed 7 bases, and the junction held 7 bases outside the gene matches. Study-wide findings and caveats: A later analysis associated 16,951 TCR beta sequences with HLA alleles at a 0.05 false discovery rate. CMV serostatus was the only immune exposure information that was available. When analyzed later, the rates of TCR association showed variation by HLA locus, with DRB1 the most and HLA-C the fewest. It was confirmed in vitro that three of the CMV-associated chains were specific for CMV antigens.

The J gene is TRBJ1-2, the V gene TRBV6-5; 7 bases match TRBD1. The clonotype was recovered from a man aged 30-40 years in good health and CMV-seronegative. Specimen: PBMCs. The chain's CDR3 is CASSYLGGAGGYTF. CDR3 nucleotide sequence: TGTGCCAGCAGTTACCTAGGGGGCGCGGGTGGCTACACCTTC.